The rows below give T cell receptor beta chains drawn from one sample of a study of T cells in narcolepsy. The method was immunoSEQ multiplex PCR; TCRdb's version includes in-frame clones alone and lacks a portion of them. Seen here are about 34,000 clones, around four fifths observed once, and the top ten hold roughly 2.6%. The sample comprised CD45RA- memory CD4+ T cells from PBMCs. The receptors derive from a human donor with narcolepsy. Each CDR3 is given without its conserved first and last residue.

>TRBJ2-7|TRBV19
ASSTSLLSKSSYEQY
>TRBJ1-3|TRBV7-9
ASSIRREGNTIY
>TRBJ1-1|TRBV14
ASSSLSTEAF
>TRBJ1-2|TRBV5-4
ASSIIGLYGYT
>TRBJ2-3|TRBV9
ASTRDPTDTQY
>TRBJ1-5|TRBV18
ASSPEYSNQPQH
>TRBJ1-5|TRBV6-1
ASGRDSNSNQPQH
>TRBJ1-1|TRBV7-9
ASSADRVGEAF
>TRBJ1-6|TRBV27
ASSTSRNSPLH
>TRBJ2-7|TRBV27
ASSGHRGGVALGDGEQY
>TRBJ2-2|TRBV2
ASSHGDIAGELF
>TRBJ1-2|TRBV7-2
ASSSFLGAGYGYT
>TRBJ2-6|TRBV6-6
ASFKGFSEANVLT
>TRBJ1-2|TRBV7-9
ASSSPIEGGYT
>TRBJ2-7|TRBV9
ASSAGGAGQGAYEQY
>TRBJ2-2|TRBV5-1
ASSLITGELF
>TRBJ2-7|TRBV27
ASSLFSGLYEQY